The TCR beta chain under discussion was sequenced for a study of patients and donors after allogeneic stem cell transplantation. V lost 0 bases and J 9 bases, leaving 9 bases between the germline ends. This CDR3 has 13 amino acids. Germline loops: CDR1 KGHSH, CDR2 LQKENI. MiXCR was run by TCRdb on the RT-PCR reads, yielding one entry per CDR3 protein. This sample carries tens of thousands of distinct CDR3 sequences, approximately 5.2% of them seen once, and the ten largest clones take 2.6%. This clonotype has at least ten counts. This sequence joins TRBV18 and TRBJ2-1; D is uncertain. The sequence derives from a human donor who was either an allogeneic HSCT recipient or a stem cell or donor lymphocyte infusion donor (not recorded which). It is not recorded whose cells these are; they may come from a transplant donor. Sequencing was carried out using blood, either unsorted or a sorted T cell fraction (not recorded which). CDR3 DNA: TGTGCCAGCTCACCACCGGTGGACCTTGAGCAGTTCTTC. As protein: CASSPPVDLEQFF.